A single sample is the source of the 5 T cell receptor beta chains below, sequenced in a study of post-analysis software for immune sequencing data. Prepared TCR beta cDNA libraries contained unique molecular identifiers. One entry per CDR3 protein, called by TCRdb with MiXCR from the PCR reads. This sample yields 180,000 or so distinct CDR3 sequences, of which approximately 28% are seen a single time; less than 4% belongs to the top ten. Whole-study results and caveats: Comparison of patients with controls showed four or five TRBV segments more frequent in patients, TRBV5-6, TRBV5-1 and TRBV20-1 among them.

Antigen specificity for these receptors is unknown. Sequences were obtained from blood. These receptors were obtained from a girl aged 2-17 years with multiple sclerosis.

The chain combines TRBV25-1 with TRBJ2-7; D is possibly TRBD1 or TRBD2 (5 bases each). Trimming pared 6 bases from V and 7 bases from J, leaving 22 bases between. The germline V gene encodes CDR1 MGHDK and CDR2 SYGVNS. The CDR3 totals 15 residues. The CDR3 region has the DNA TGTGCCAGCAGCGGGGCCGTGGCAGGGCCCTTGGAGCAGTACGTC. Its translation: CASSGAVAGPLEQYV.

The chain has TRBV7-2 and TRBJ2-5, with D possibly matching TRBD1 (6 bases). The germline V gene has CDR1 SGHTA and CDR2 FQGNSA. The CDR3 is 12 amino acids. V lost 7 bases and J lost 9, with 15 bases in between. The CDR3 here is CASTFQGRAQYF. The CDR3 region has the DNA TGTGCCAGCACCTTCCAGGGGCGGGCCCAGTACTTC.

As concerns this clonotype: One junction end does not reproduce the germline sequence, and a read error may be involved. This rearrangement joins TRBV12-3 or TRBV12-4 to TRBJ1-2; the D gene is possibly TRBD1 (6 bases). The CDR3 contains 15 residues. CDR3 sequence reads: CAGSFPLLGGNGYTF. The DNA for the CDR3 is TGTGCCGGCAGTTTCCCTCTGTTGGGGGGCAATGGCTACACCTTC.

Ten or more counts support this clonotype. This chain joins TRBV20-1 and TRBJ2-5; no firm D call. This CDR3 spans 12 amino acids. Trimming took 5 bases from V and 0 from J, leaving 7 bases between them. Germline-derived CDR1 and CDR2 are DFQATT and SNEGSKA (reference sequence). The CDR3 sequence: CSAPADQETQYF. CDR3 in DNA: TGCAGTGCTCCGGCAGACCAAGAGACCCAGTACTTC.

This clonotype was seen at least ten times. The chain has TRBV3-1 and TRBJ2-5; 9 positions match TRBD1. The germline V gene encodes CDR1 LGHDT and CDR2 YNNKEL (reference sequence). V lost 4 bases and J lost 11; bases outside the gene matches: 8. This CDR3 region has 13 residues. CDR3 amino acids: CASSPLTGGKQYF. The CDR3 nucleotides are TGTGCCAGCAGCCCCCTCACAGGGGGCAAGCAGTACTTC.